This passage covers 12 T cell receptor beta chains from one sample sequenced in a study of blood T cell repertoires in COVID-19 (dated by TCRdb to 2020 to 2021). Library creation used the immunoSEQ multiplex PCR assay. The clones in this table, taken by TCRdb from immuneACCESS, are in-frame only. Not every clone is retained; where verified, under half of the shortfall comes from an unresolved V gene, and the cause of the rest is unknown. This sample is represented by hundreds of thousands of clones; roughly 90% of them were singletons. The ten largest clones capture roughly 6.6% of the sample. Sequencing was done on a sample of peripheral blood. These receptors all come from a woman between 65 and 79 years old with COVID-19, enrolled during active disease.

This sequence joins TRBV5-1 and TRBJ2-1, with no clear D. The CDR3 totals 13 residues. Between the trimmed V and J ends, which lost 3 bases and 7 bases, there was a span of 11 bases. CDR1 and CDR2 (germline): SGHRS, YFSETQ. The CDR3 reads CASSSPQPNEQFF. DNA for the CDR3: TGCGCCAGCAGCTCCCCACAGCCAAATGAGCAGTTCTTC.

The chain joins TRBV24-1 to TRBJ2-7; TRBD1 aligns across 7 bases. This CDR3 is 15 amino acids long. Germline V gene data show CDR1 as KGHDR and CDR2 as SFDVKD. With V trimmed by 4 bases and J by 4 bases, 9 bases remained unmatched. The DNA for the CDR3 is TGTGCCACCAGTGACCCGTCCCAGGGGGAGTACGAGCAGTACTTC. Protein product: CATSDPSQGEYEQYF.

This clone came up a few times. The genes are TRBV5-1 and TRBJ1-2; 9 positions agree with TRBD1. With V trimmed by 3 bases and J by 4 bases, 7 bases remained unmatched. CDR1 is SGHRS, CDR2 YFSETQ, per germline. The CDR3 has 15 residues. CDR3 bases: TGCGCCAGCAGCTGGGGACAGGGAGGCGGCTATGGCTACACCTTC. This encodes CASSWGQGGGYGYTF.

The chain carries TRBV7-9 and TRBJ2-1; TRBD1 agrees at 8 bases. With V trimmed by 5 bases and J by 7 bases, 10 bases remained unmatched. There are 15 residues in the CDR3. Germline V lookup: CDR1 SEHNR, CDR2 FQNEAQ (reference sequence). CDR3 sequence reads: CASSLYRGILNEQFF. In DNA form, the CDR3 reads TGTGCCAGCAGCCTATACAGGGGGATTTTGAATGAGCAGTTCTTC.

The chain is built from TRBV12-3 or TRBV12-4 and TRBJ1-2, with unresolved D. The length of the CDR3 is 12 residues. Trimming stripped 3 bases from V and 7 bases from J, with 9 bases between. DNA of the CDR3: TGTGCCAGCAGTTTCGGTGCCACTGGCTACACCTTC. Amino acid sequence: CASSFGATGYTF.

The sample holds a few counts of this clone. CDR3 DNA sequence: TGTGCCAGTAGCCGGGGGACAGCTGAGATAAGCTCTGGAAACACCATATATTTT. Encoded protein: CASSRGTAEISSGNTIYF. This chain joins TRBV19 and TRBJ1-3; 7 bases align to TRBD1. The CDR3 spans 18 residues. Germline loops: CDR1 LNHDA, CDR2 SQIVND (reference sequence). V lost 6 bases, J lost 0 bases, and 14 bases stayed unmatched.

The chain employs TRBV27 and TRBJ2-7; D unclear. Trimming removed 2 bases from V and 1 base from J, with 6 bases in between. Germline loops: CDR1 MNHEY, CDR2 SMNVEV (reference sequence). This CDR3 spans 13 amino acids. CDR3 sequence reads: CASSLALSYEQYF. The CDR3 DNA follows: TGTGCCAGCAGTTTAGCGCTTTCCTACGAGCAGTACTTC.

The gene calls are TRBV24-1 and TRBJ1-2, with D perhaps matching TRBD1 (6 bases). This CDR3 is 15 amino acids long. CDR1 KGHDR and CDR2 SFDVKD come from the germline V gene. Trimming removed 2 bases from V and 8 bases from J, with 17 bases in between. The CDR3 sequence: CATSDYLQGTEGYTF. Here the CDR3 DNA reads TGTGCCACCAGTGATTACCTACAGGGTACAGAAGGCTACACCTTC.

The V call is TRBV9, the J call TRBJ1-1; D is unresolved. Trimming removed 0 bases at V and 0 bases at J, with 9 bases between. Germline-derived CDR1 and CDR2 are SGDLS and YYNGEE. The CDR3 runs 15 residues. The CDR3 DNA follows: TGTGCCAGCAGCGTAGTTCCCTCTATGAACACTGAAGCTTTCTTT. The encoded protein is CASSVVPSMNTEAFF.

Details on this clone: Germline and junction disagree at one end, which may indicate a read error. This chain links TRBV10-2 with TRBJ1-2; 7 bases match TRBD1. Germline V gene data show CDR1 as WSHSY and CDR2 as SAAADI. CDR3 length: 11 amino acids. CDR3 coding DNA: TGCGCCAGCAGTCTTACGGGACAGCCCTACTTC. Translating gives CASSLTGQPYF.

CDR3 DNA sequence: TGTGCCAGCAGCCCACCGGGCACAGATACGCAGTATTTT. Translation gives CASSPPGTDTQYF. The chain carries TRBV7-8 and TRBJ2-3, with unresolved D. Looked up from germline, CDR1 is SGHVS and CDR2 is FQNEAQ. Trimming removed 5 bases at V and 1 base at J, with 7 bases between. This CDR3 comprises 13 residues.

V is TRBV2 and J is TRBJ1-2; tentatively, D is TRBD1 (6 bases). This CDR3 contains 15 residues. V was trimmed by 7 bases and J by 0 bases, leaving 15 bases between them. The V gene's germline CDR1 is SNHLY and CDR2 FYNNEI. Here the CDR3 reads CASIRDRSANYGYTF. In DNA, the CDR3 is TGTGCCAGCATAAGAGACAGGTCTGCTAACTATGGCTACACCTTC.